Listed here are 16 T cell receptor beta chains from one sample, sequenced in a study of spatial heterogeneity in lung cancer. TCRdb analysed the 5' RACE reads with MiXCR anew, one entry per CDR3 protein. This table has 9,500 to 14,000 distinct CDR3 sequences, more than 3% appearing once. The time point here: sample taken at primary tumor resection. The specimen was PBMCs, collected at surgery. The receptors were sampled from a female donor with early-stage non-small cell lung cancer.

This clonotype was found many times. The chain is built from TRBV3-1 and TRBJ2-5, with TRBD2 identical over 16 bases. Losses at the gene ends were 2 bases for V and 4 bases for J; bases not matched to a gene: 4. Germline lookup yields CDR1 LGHDT and CDR2 YNNKEL (reference sequence). CDR3 length: 17 residues. CDR3 coding DNA: TGTGCCAGCAGCCAAACCGGGACTAGCGGGGGGGCAGAGACCCAGTACTTC. It codes for CASSQTGTSGGAETQYF.

This clonotype was observed many times. The chain links TRBV20-1 to TRBJ2-1; TRBD2 aligns across 10 bases. Trimming removed 0 bases from V and 7 bases from J; junction bases left unmatched: 6. This CDR3 region has 15 residues. Germline V CDR1 and CDR2: DFQATT, SNEGSKA (reference sequence). The CDR3 DNA follows: TGCAGTGCTAGAGATCCGGGGACTAGCGCGAATGAGCAGTTCTTC. Its translation is CSARDPGTSANEQFF.

Only a few counts were recorded for this clonotype. The chain links TRBV12-3 or TRBV12-4 to TRBJ2-7; possibly TRBD1 or TRBD2 for D (5 bases each). The CDR3 is made up of 12 amino acids. Trimming shortened V by 2 bases and J by 6 bases, and 8 bases separated the two germline ends. The CDR3 spells CASSLRGVEQYF. Here the CDR3 DNA reads TGTGCCAGCAGTTTAAGAGGGGTCGAGCAGTACTTC.

This chain uses TRBV6-6 with TRBJ2-2, with TRBD1 as a possible D gene (6 bases). The CDR3 is made up of 16 amino acids. V was cut by 2 bases and J by 4 bases, with 14 bases left in between. Germline V gene lookup returns CDR1 MNHNY and CDR2 SVGAGI (reference sequence). The CDR3 spells CASSYNPGAGTGELFF. CDR3 bases: TGTGCCAGCAGTTACAACCCAGGGGCTGGCACCGGGGAGCTGTTTTTT.

This clonotype was found many times. This rearrangement joins TRBV20-1 to TRBJ2-5; 10 bases fit TRBD2. CDR3 size: 15 residues. CDR1 and CDR2 (germline): DFQATT, SNEGSKA (reference sequence). Losses at the gene ends were 0 bases for V and 5 bases for J; bases not matched to a gene: 6. The CDR3 sequence: CSARDPAGGLETQYF. The CDR3 DNA is TGCAGTGCTAGAGATCCAGCGGGGGGGCTCGAGACCCAGTACTTC.

This clonotype counts as medium-sized. V usage is TRBV7-2 and J usage is TRBJ2-3, with unresolved D. CDR3 size: 11 residues. V was shortened by 5 bases and J by 7 bases, with 7 bases between the two germline ends. Germline V lookup: CDR1 SGHTA, CDR2 FQGNSA. The CDR3 sequence is CASSLSYTQYF. CDR3 sequence (DNA): TGTGCCAGCAGCCTCTCTTATACGCAGTATTTT.

This clonotype was seen many times. The CDR3 coding sequence is TGTGCCAGCAGTCCATCGCCGGGGAACACCATATATTTT. It translates to CASSPSPGNTIYF. V is TRBV28 and J is TRBJ1-3; D is undetermined. The CDR3 has 13 amino acids. V was cut by 5 bases and J by 7 bases, with 12 bases left in between. Germline V gene data show CDR1 as MDHEN and CDR2 as SYDVKM.

There are many counts of this clonotype. The chain uses TRBV12-3 or TRBV12-4 and TRBJ2-1, with 11 bases lining up with TRBD1. The CDR3 contains 16 residues. V lost 3 bases, J lost 6 bases, and 7 bases stayed unmatched. The CDR3 nucleotides read TGTGCCAGCAGTTTCCTCCCGGGACAGGGGGTCAATGAGCAGTTCTTC. The encoded protein is CASSFLPGQGVNEQFF.

By share, this clonotype counts as medium-sized. The junction shows a germline mismatch at one end, possibly a read error. The chain uses TRBV7-7 and TRBJ2-5; tentatively, D is TRBD1 (6 bases). The germline gives CDR1 SSHAT, CDR2 FNYEAQ (reference sequence). This CDR3 is built from 16 residues. The CDR3 DNA reads TGTGCTAGCAGCTTAGGCCCCCAGGGGATCCAAGAGACCCAGTACTTC. The encoded protein is CASSLGPQGIQETQYF.

This clonotype was counted ten times or more. The rearrangement uses TRBV2 and TRBJ2-7; 12 nucleotides align to TRBD2. This CDR3 comprises 13 residues. Germline CDR1 SNHLY, CDR2 FYNNEI. The V gene end was trimmed by 8 bases and the J gene end by 3 bases; junction bases not matched to a gene: 2. DNA of the CDR3: TGTGCCAGCCAGACTAGCGGGGGCTACGAGCAGTACTTC. This translates into CASQTSGGYEQYF.

This clonotype was detected ten times or more. The chain employs TRBV29-1 and TRBJ2-3; the match to TRBD2 covers 9 bases. V lost 5 bases and J lost 2; bases outside the gene matches: 11. In germline, CDR1 is SQVTM, CDR2 ANQGSEA. The CDR3 has 16 residues. CDR3 region: CSVQNPASGVTDTQYF. In nucleotides, the CDR3 is TGCAGCGTTCAGAATCCGGCTAGCGGGGTCACAGATACGCAGTATTTT.

The table lists this clonotype with a few counts. The gene calls are TRBV3-1 and TRBJ1-5; D perhaps matches TRBD1 (5 bases). Germline CDR1 reads LGHDT; CDR2 reads YNNKEL (reference sequence). The CDR3 extends over 15 amino acids. V was cut by 4 bases and J by 2 bases, with 12 bases left in between. The chain's CDR3 is CASSRGRARNQPQHF. Here the CDR3 DNA reads TGTGCCAGCAGCCGGGGCAGGGCGCGCAATCAGCCCCAGCATTTT.

This clonotype was counted ten times or more. The gene calls are TRBV5-4 and TRBJ2-7; 12 nucleotides agree with TRBD2. V gave up 4 bases and J gave up 5 bases; unmatched junction bases: 4. Germline V CDR1 and CDR2: SGHNT, YYREEE (reference sequence). There are 14 residues in the CDR3. The CDR3 spells CASSLRTSGDEQYF. CDR3 DNA sequence: TGTGCCAGCAGCCTACGGACTAGCGGGGACGAGCAGTACTTC.

This clonotype has at least ten counts. The gene calls are TRBV5-1 and TRBJ2-1; D possibly corresponds to TRBD2 (7 bases). The ends were cut back, 1 base at V and 5 bases at J, with 13 bases in the middle. Germline loops: CDR1 SGHRS, CDR2 YFSETQ. This CDR3 has 15 amino acids. CDR3 protein: CASSLPGGQHNEQFF. As DNA, the CDR3 is TGCGCCAGCAGCTTGCCGGGGGGCCAGCACAATGAGCAGTTCTTC.

With regard to this clonotype: Given a much more abundant clone one base away, this may be a read error. The CDR3 region has the DNA TGTGCCAGCTGCCGATTTGGCGGCGCAAGCCAAGAGACCCAGTACTTC. Translation gives CASCRFGGASQETQYF. The V and J genes are TRBV14 and TRBJ2-5; D gene uncertain. The CDR3 consists of 16 residues. V was pared by 8 bases and J by 1 base, with 20 bases between. Germline V gene data show CDR1 as SGHDN and CDR2 as FVKESK.

This clonotype was recorded at least ten times. The V call is TRBV28, the J call TRBJ2-1; D may be TRBD1 (7 bases). Trimming shortened V by 6 bases and J by 4 bases, and 10 bases separated the two germline ends. The CDR3 has 13 amino acids. Germline V gene data show CDR1 as MDHEN and CDR2 as SYDVKM. CDR3 sequence (DNA): TGTGCCAGCAGACAGGGGACTTACAATGAGCAGTTCTTC. As protein: CASRQGTYNEQFF. The full variable domain, its missing parts supplied by reference TRBV28 and TRBJ2-1, is DVKVTQSSRYLVKRTGEKVFLECVQDMDHENMFWYRQDPGLGLRLIYFSYDVKMKEKGDIPEGYSVSREKKERFSLILESASTNQTSMYLCASRQGTYNEQFFGPGTRLTVL.